These T cell receptor beta chains were read from a single sample in a study of control samples from healthy donors and cancer patients. The data were produced by immunoSEQ multiplex PCR, yet TCRdb's version contains in-frame clones alone and is incomplete. Among approximately 9,800 clones, just over 90% were seen once, and the ten largest hold under 25%. Sequenced input: PBMCs. The receptors stem from a man aged 60 to 75 with colorectal cancer. CDR3s include the opening cysteine and the closing phenylalanine or tryptophan. D genes are given only for firm matches. For some rows the clone size is stated as once, few or many, or as a class when expanded; others skip it.

>-|TRBD2|TRBJ2-1|15|TRBV5-8
TGTGCCAGCAGCATCGGGACTAGCGGTTTCAATGAGCAGTTCTTC
CASSIGTSGFNEQFF
>-|TRBD2|TRBJ2-5|16|TRBV5-4
TGTGCCAGCAGCCCCGAACGGGGGGGCGCCAGGGAGACCCAGTACTTC
CASSPERGGARETQYF
>-|TRBD1|TRBJ1-2|15|TRBV5-5
TGTGCCAGCAGCACACGGACAGGGGGCGAATATGGCTACACCTTC
CASSTRTGGEYGYTF
>-|-|TRBJ1-1|13|TRBV9
TGTGCCAGCAGCCCCCGAGGGGGCACTGAAGCTTTCTTT
CASSPRGGTEAFF
>-|-|TRBJ1-6|13|TRBV19
TGTGCCAGTAGTATGGGGGGTGATTCACCCCTCCACTTT
CASSMGGDSPLHF
>few|TRBD2|TRBJ2-3|16|TRBV7-9
TGTGCCAGCAGCCCCTCAGCCCTAGCGGGGGGGGATACGCAGTATTTT
CASSPSALAGGDTQYF
>-|TRBD1|TRBJ2-7|15|TRBV4-1
TGCGCCAGCAGCCAACGACAGGGCGCAACCTACGAGCAGTACTTC
CASSQRQGATYEQYF
>-|TRBD1|TRBJ1-1|14|TRBV7-3
TGTGCCAGCAGCCTACAAGGACAGGGGGCTGAAGCTTTCTTT
CASSLQGQGAEAFF
>-|-|TRBJ2-7|16|TRBV5-5
TGTGCCAGCAGCTTGGCCGGGCGTGGGGGAACGGCCGAGCAGTACTTC
CASSLAGRGGTAEQYF
>-|-|TRBJ2-5|12|TRBV11-2
TGTGCCAGCGGAGAGAGCGGGGAGACCCAGTACTTC
CASGESGETQYF
>-|-|TRBJ1-2|14|TRBV29-1
TGCAGCGCGCGACCGGGGGCAGGGGTATATGGCTACACCTTC
CSARPGAGVYGYTF
>-|TRBD2|TRBJ2-7|13|TRBV29-1
TGCAGCGTTGGGACTAGCGGGGGTTACGAGCAGTACTTC
CSVGTSGGYEQYF
>-|-|TRBJ1-6|18|TRBV4-3
TGCGCCAGCAGCCAAGATTACACGGCGGACTCGATTAATTCACCCCTCCACTTT
CASSQDYTADSINSPLHF
>-|TRBD1|TRBJ1-1|12|TRBV6-2/TRBV6-3
TGTGCCAGCAGCGTCAGGGGGCTTGAAGCTTTCTTT
CASSVRGLEAFF
>-|-|TRBJ1-3|17|TRBV7-2
TGTGCCAGCAGCTCCCCTGGCAGGGCTAGCTCTGGAAACACCATATATTTT
CASSSPGRASSGNTIYF
>-|TRBD1|TRBJ1-1|13|TRBV6-1
TGTGCCAGCAGTGAAATGTACGGTAGGGGGCTTAACTTT
CASSEMYGRGLNF
>-|-|TRBJ2-2|16|TRBV27
TGTGCCAGCAGTTATTATCAGGGGGGGAACACCGGGGAGCTGTTTTTT
CASSYYQGGNTGELFF
>-|-|TRBJ1-6|16|TRBV28
TGTCCCAGCCGTTTAAGTTGGGCGGCTGGTAATTCACCCCTCCACTTT
CPSRLSWAAGNSPLHF
>-|-|TRBJ2-7|13|TRBV27
TGTGCCAGCAGCCCGGGGAGAGTAGGCGAGCAGTACTTC
CASSPGRVGEQYF
>-|-|TRBJ2-7|14|TRBV30
TGTGCCTGGAGTACGGGAGGGGGCGTCGGCGAGCAGTACTTC
CAWSTGGGVGEQYF
>-|-|TRBJ2-1|12|TRBV29-1
TGCAGCGCTGGGACCTGGGACAATGAGCAGTTCTTC
CSAGTWDNEQFF
>-|-|TRBJ2-7|11|TRBV10-3
TGTGCCATCAGTCAGGGTGACGAGCAGTACTTC
CAISQGDEQYF
>-|-|TRBJ2-1|12|TRBV7-9
TGTGCCAGCAGCCCTCCGGGGCCTGAGCAGTTCTTC
CASSPPGPEQFF
>-|-|TRBJ2-7|16|TRBV27
TGTGCCAGCAGCCCACTTCCAGGGCCGCCTGTCTACGAGCAGTACTTC
CASSPLPGPPVYEQYF
>-|-|TRBJ1-2|16|TRBV13
TGTGCCAGCAGCTCTGGGAGAGGGATCCTTAACTATGGCTACACCTTC
CASSSGRGILNYGYTF
>few|-|TRBJ2-7|15|TRBV7-2
TGTGCCAGCAGCAGCGCCGGGACCCAAGCCTACGAGCAGTACTTC
CASSSAGTQAYEQYF
>-|-|TRBJ2-1|11|TRBV6-2/TRBV6-3
TGTGCCAGCAGTTATTTCGATGAGCAGTTCTTC
CASSYFDEQFF
>-|TRBD1|TRBJ2-1|17|TRBV4-3
TGCGCCAGCAGCCACCCCAAGGGGGCGAGCTCCTACAATGAGCAGTTCTTC
CASSHPKGASSYNEQFF
>-|-|TRBJ1-1|15|TRBV5-8
TGTGCCAGCAGCTTGACGTCGGGGTTCAACACTGAAGCTTTCTTT
CASSLTSGFNTEAFF
>-|-|TRBJ2-1|14|TRBV11-3
TGTGCCAGCAGCTTAGGGGGGGCTATAGGTGAGCAGTTCTTC
CASSLGGAIGEQFF
>once|-|TRBJ2-3|13|TRBV24-1
TGTGCCACCAGTGATTTGTGGGGAGATACGCAGTATTTT
CATSDLWGDTQYF
>once|TRBD1|TRBJ2-1|17|TRBV4-1
TGCGCCAGCAGCCTTGGGACAGGGCTGGAAAATGGCAATGAGCAGTTCTTC
CASSLGTGLENGNEQFF
>few|-|TRBJ2-3|16|TRBV6-1
TGTGCCAGCAGTGAAGGATGGAACGGGGGCACAGATACGCAGTATTTT
CASSEGWNGGTDTQYF
>-|-|TRBJ2-3|17|TRBV30
TGTGCCTGGGGGGGGCGCCCTACGTTAACTAGCACAGATACGCAGTATTTT
CAWGGRPTLTSTDTQYF
>-|-|TRBJ1-5|13|TRBV2
TGTGCCAGCAGTGATACAGGCTATCAGCCCCAGCATTTT
CASSDTGYQPQHF
>-|TRBD1|TRBJ1-5|14|TRBV2
TGTGCCAGCAGTGAAACGACAGGGAATCAGCCCCAGCATTTT
CASSETTGNQPQHF
>-|TRBD1|TRBJ1-1|12|TRBV12-3/TRBV12-4
TGTGCCAGCAGTTGGGACAGGGCAAGGGCTTTCTTT
CASSWDRARAFF
>-|TRBD2|TRBJ2-3|15|TRBV5-6
TGTGCCAGCAGCTTGTTCGGGGGGGGCACAGATACGCAGTATTTT
CASSLFGGGTDTQYF
>-|-|TRBJ1-2|16|TRBV4-3
TGCGCCAGCAGCCAAGATTTGAACAGGGCTAACTATGGCTACACCTTC
CASSQDLNRANYGYTF
>-|TRBD1|TRBJ2-7|15|TRBV7-2
TGTGCCAGCAGCTTAGTAGGGACAGGGGATACCGAGCAGTACTTC
CASSLVGTGDTEQYF
>once|TRBD2|TRBJ2-5|14|TRBV7-2
TGTGCCAGCAGCTCGAGCGGGGGACGGACGACCCAGTACTTC
CASSSSGGRTTQYF
>-|-|TRBJ1-4|14|TRBV4-3
TGCGCCAGCAGCCAGGGACGGACTAGTGAAAAACTGTTTTTT
CASSQGRTSEKLFF
>-|-|TRBJ2-6|12|TRBV29-1
TGCAGCGTTGAAGCTGGGGCCAACGTCCTGACTTTC
CSVEAGANVLTF
>-|-|TRBJ2-3|15|TRBV9
TGTGCCAGCAGCGTAGCCGGCAGTTCCACAGATACGCAGTATTTT
CASSVAGSSTDTQYF
>-|TRBD1|TRBJ1-5|15|TRBV4-1
TGCGCCAGCAGCCGGGGGACAGCGGCCGGGCAGCCCCAGCATTTT
CASSRGTAAGQPQHF
>-|TRBD1|TRBJ2-2|15|TRBV5-1
TGCGCCAGCAGCGTACAGACAGGGCCCACCGGGGAGCTGTTTTTT
CASSVQTGPTGELFF
>-|-|TRBJ2-5|14|TRBV5-4
TGTGCCAGCAGCCCCCAGAGAAACCAAGAGACCCAGTACTTC
CASSPQRNQETQYF
>-|-|TRBJ2-2|18|TRBV28
TGTGCCAGCACGGATAAGTCATGGTATCGGGGCTTCACCGGGGAGCTGTTTTTT
CASTDKSWYRGFTGELFF
>-|-|TRBJ1-6|17|TRBV4-3
TGCGCCAGCAGCCAAGATTGGAGGGGCGCCGGCTTTTCACCCCTCCACTTT
CASSQDWRGAGFSPLHF
>once|TRBD1|TRBJ2-1|14|TRBV6-5
TGTGCCAGCAGCCTCGGGACAGGGGGAGGTGAGCAGTTCTTC
CASSLGTGGGEQFF
>-|TRBD1|TRBJ2-2|15|TRBV7-2
TGTGCCAGCCGAGACAGGGGGCACAACACCGGGGAGCTGTTTTTT
CASRDRGHNTGELFF
>-|-|TRBJ2-6|13|TRBV4-1
TGCGCCATTTCGAGGCCTGGGGCCAACGTCCTGACTTTC
CAISRPGANVLTF
>-|-|TRBJ2-3|15|TRBV18
TGTGCCAGCTCACCACAGGGGGTGAGGACAGATACGCAGTATTTT
CASSPQGVRTDTQYF